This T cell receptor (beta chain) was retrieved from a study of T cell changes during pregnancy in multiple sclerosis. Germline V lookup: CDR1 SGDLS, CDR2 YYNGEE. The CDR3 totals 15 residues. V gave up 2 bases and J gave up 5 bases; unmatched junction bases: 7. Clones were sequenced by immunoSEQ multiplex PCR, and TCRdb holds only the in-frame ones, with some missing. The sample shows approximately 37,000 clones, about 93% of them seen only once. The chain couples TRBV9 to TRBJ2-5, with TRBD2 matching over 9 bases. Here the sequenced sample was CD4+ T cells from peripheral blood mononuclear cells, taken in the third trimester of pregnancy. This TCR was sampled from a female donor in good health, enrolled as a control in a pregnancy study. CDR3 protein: CASSVSGGKEETQYF. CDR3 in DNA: TGTGCCAGCAGCGTTAGCGGGGGAAAGGAGGAGACCCAGTACTTC.